This T cell receptor (beta chain) was identified during a study of blood T cell repertoires in COVID-19. Sequencing used immunoSEQ multiplex PCR; TCRdb keeps in-frame clones, though not all of them. This sample has 140,000 to 150,000 clones; more than 75% occur once, and the top ten carry 6%. Germline V gives CDR1 LNHDA, CDR2 SQIVND (reference sequence). V lost 3 bases to trimming and J lost 2 bases, with 8 bases between them. There are 14 residues in the CDR3. This clonotype was obtained from a woman between 45 and 60 years old who had recovered from COVID-19. Material: PBMCs or T cells enriched from blood (not recorded which). The chain carries TRBV19 and TRBJ1-3; D is uncertain. The DNA of the CDR3 is TGTGCCAGTAGTATCCAGTTAACTGGAAACACCATATATTTT. It encodes CASSIQLTGNTIYF.